The T cell receptor (beta chain) described here comes from a study of control samples from healthy donors and cancer patients. The CDR3 runs to 15 residues. The V gene's germline CDR1 is LNHNV and CDR2 YYDKDF (reference sequence). The V and J ends lost 1 base and 6 bases, in that order; junction bases with no gene match: 9. Some clones are missing from TCRdb's copy, which holds only in-frame ones; the method was immunoSEQ multiplex PCR. This sample has 70,000 to 90,000 clones; around 95% occur once, and the top ten carry roughly 6.2%. The source of this sequence is a woman between 35 and 50 years old in good health. The sequenced sample was blood. The chain links TRBV15 to TRBJ2-7; 7 bases match TRBD2. The CDR3 is CATSRARGSLSEQYF. Written as DNA, the CDR3 is TGTGCCACCAGCAGAGCCCGCGGGAGTTTAAGCGAGCAGTACTTC.